This T cell receptor beta chain was obtained from a study of tumor and adjacent non-tumor tissue in lung cancer. The study's findings and limits: Tumor tissue had significantly higher TCR diversity than normal lung.

The template was RNA from unsorted bulk tissue. The normal lung tissue was taken more than 3 cm from the tumor edge. This clonotype showed up many times. Its antigen is as yet unknown. The CDR3 has 15 residues. The germline V gene has CDR1 MGHRA and CDR2 YSYEKL. V trimming: 1 base; J trimming: 8 bases; junction bases outside the gene matches: 7. TCRbeta libraries were built with three rounds of nested PCR, modified from ARM-PCR. MiXCR was run by TCRdb on the multiplex PCR reads, yielding one entry per CDR3 protein. The sample shows 94,000 or so distinct CDR3 sequences, 76% of them seen only once. The source material was distant non-tumor lung tissue. This clonotype was obtained from a woman aged 45-65 years with non-small cell lung cancer. V and J are TRBV4-1 and TRBJ2-1; 8 bases agree with TRBD1. The CDR3 sequence: CASSQATSGGDEQFF. The CDR3, as DNA: TGCGCCAGCAGCCAAGCGACCTCAGGGGGCGATGAGCAGTTCTTC.